The 32 T cell receptor beta chains in this list originate from one sample, sequenced in a study of PD-L1 blockade in urothelial cancer. As to time point: pretreatment peripheral blood. The repertoire was sequenced with immunoSEQ multiplex PCR; TCRdb's copy has only in-frame clones and lacks some. Of about 74,000 clones listed, roughly nine tenths were seen once; the top ten hold 3.5% to 5%. The material was PBMCs, obtained around atezolizumab (anti-PD-L1) treatment. The source of these receptors is a man between 70 and 80 years old with urothelial cancer.

The chain uses TRBV19 and TRBJ2-1; D might be TRBD2 (7 bases). The germline gives CDR1 LNHDA, CDR2 SQIVND (reference sequence). There are 15 residues in the CDR3. V lost 7 bases and J 5 bases, leaving 18 bases between the germline ends. The DNA of the CDR3 is TGTGCCAGTAAGAGGGGGGGGACTCCAAACAATGAGCAGTTCTTC. Amino acids: CASKRGGTPNNEQFF.

V and J are TRBV7-9 and TRBJ2-1; D gene unclear. The CDR3 loop spans 16 amino acids. Germline assignment: CDR1 SEHNR and CDR2 FQNEAQ (reference sequence). V lost 0 bases, J lost 0 bases, and 9 bases lay in between. CDR3 sequence: CASSLAAWSSYNEQFF. As DNA, the CDR3 is TGTGCCAGCAGCTTAGCAGCCTGGAGCTCCTACAATGAGCAGTTCTTC.

The chain links TRBV21-1 to TRBJ2-7; TRBD1 reflects the table's D call only, with no check against the DNA. TRBV21-1 corresponds to a pseudogene. The CDR3 consists of 16 residues. The CDR3 sequence: CASSKGGQASSYEQYF. CDR3 DNA sequence: TGTGCCAGCAGCAAAGGAGGACAGGCGAGCTCCTACGAGCAGTACTTC.

This clone was picked up a small number of times. This chain connects TRBV7-3 to TRBJ1-1; no firm D call. Germline V gene sequence: CDR1 SGHTA, CDR2 FQGTGA. The CDR3 extends over 13 amino acids. The V gene lost 4 bases and the J gene lost 8 bases, with 14 bases spanning the gap. The CDR3 region is CASSSYTRLEAFF. The CDR3 nucleotides read TGTGCCAGCAGCTCGTACACCCGCCTGGAAGCTTTCTTT.

This sequence joins TRBV29-1 and TRBJ2-7; 8 positions match TRBD2. Germline trimming cut 3 bases from V and 0 bases from J; bases unmatched to any gene: 7. CDR3 length: 15 amino acids. Germline V gene data show CDR1 as SQVTM and CDR2 as ANQGSEA. Here the CDR3 reads CSVDIGGRTSYEQYF. The CDR3 DNA follows: TGCAGCGTTGACATTGGCGGGAGGACCTCCTACGAGCAGTACTTC.

The chain has TRBV2 and TRBJ2-7; no reliable D call. CDR3 length: 12 residues. The germline V and J ends were trimmed by 7 bases and 6 bases, with 13 bases remaining between them. The germline gives CDR1 SNHLY, CDR2 FYNNEI. The DNA for the CDR3 is TGTGCCAGCACGGAGATTTCTAGCGAGCAGTACTTC. Translation gives CASTEISSEQYF.

V and J are TRBV19 and TRBJ2-7, with 7 bases that match TRBD1. This CDR3 spans 15 amino acids. Looked up from germline, CDR1 is LNHDA and CDR2 is SQIVND (reference sequence). V was pared by 3 bases and J by 4 bases, with 9 bases of the junction left unmatched. The CDR3 reads CASSIKGAEMYEQYF. For the CDR3, the DNA is TGTGCCAGTAGTATTAAGGGGGCCGAGATGTACGAGCAGTACTTC. Drawing the rest from reference TRBV19 and TRBJ2-7, the complete variable domain is DGGITQSPKYLFRKEGQNVTLSCEQNLNHDAMYWYRQDPGQGLRLIYYSQIVNDFQKGDIAEGYSVSREKKESFPLTVTSAQKNPTAFYLCASSIKGAEMYEQYFGPGTRLTVT.

The chain carries TRBV7-2 and TRBJ1-2, with a weak D call TRBD1 (6 bases). The CDR3 consists of 12 residues. CDR1 is SGHTA, CDR2 FQGNSA, per germline. Trimming shortened V by 4 bases and J by 8 bases, and 11 bases separated the two germline ends. The chain's CDR3 is CASSSRGYGYTF. In nucleotides, the CDR3 is TGTGCCAGCAGCTCAAGGGGGTACGGCTACACCTTC. Variable domain in full (rest from reference TRBV7-2 and TRBJ1-2): GAGVSQSPSNKVTEKGKDVELRCDPISGHTALYWYRQSLGQGLEFLIYFQGNSAPDKSGLPSDRFSAERTGGSVSTLTIQRTQQEDSAVYLCASSSRGYGYTFGSGTRLTVV.

Here the CDR3 DNA reads TGCGCCAGCAGTGAGACACGACAGGCGGGTAAGGTGGAGCAGTACTTC. Translating it yields CASSETRQAGKVEQYF. The chain employs TRBV10-1 and TRBJ2-7; possible D gene TRBD1, 6 bases. In germline, CDR1 is WNHNN, CDR2 SYGVQD (reference sequence). There are 16 residues in the CDR3. Trimming stripped 2 bases from V and 7 bases from J, with 21 bases between.

The rearrangement uses TRBV28 and TRBJ2-3; TRBD2 matches 16 bases. The germline V gene encodes CDR1 MDHEN and CDR2 SYDVKM. The junction had 13 bases not matched to a gene; V was cut back by 6 bases and J by 1 base. CDR3 length equals 20 residues. CDR3 region: CASRGLAGGRQRVGTDTQYF. The CDR3 DNA reads as TGTGCCAGCAGGGGACTAGCGGGAGGGCGTCAACGAGTTGGCACAGATACGCAGTATTTT.

The V and J genes are TRBV19 and TRBJ1-2; 10 nucleotides line up with TRBD1. Per germline, CDR1 LNHDA and CDR2 SQIVND (reference sequence). This CDR3 is built from 15 residues. J was trimmed by 6 bases and V by 5 bases; bases with no gene match: 9. In nucleotides, the CDR3 is TGTGCCAGTAGTCTCCAGGGACAGGGGACGAATGGCTACACCTTC. Translation gives CASSLQGQGTNGYTF.

This rearrangement joins TRBV27 to TRBJ1-4; possibly TRBD1 for D (6 bases). V was cut by 5 bases and J by 8 bases, with 18 bases left in between. Germline CDR1 is MNHEY and CDR2 is SMNVEV (reference sequence). The CDR3 has 15 residues. The CDR3 here is CASSAYGGDAEKLFF. The DNA of the CDR3 is TGTGCCAGCAGTGCCTATGGGGGCGATGCGGAAAAACTGTTTTTT.

The rearrangement links TRBV2 to TRBJ2-5; 15 bases map to TRBD2. The germline V gene encodes CDR1 SNHLY and CDR2 FYNNEI. The CDR3 totals 17 residues. The V gene end was trimmed by 3 bases and the J gene end by 5 bases; junction bases not matched to a gene: 7. The CDR3 region is CASSEFRTSGRAETQYF. As DNA, the CDR3 is TGTGCCAGCAGTGAGTTTAGGACTAGCGGGAGGGCGGAGACCCAGTACTTC.

The chain carries TRBV5-1 and TRBJ2-1; 14 bases agree with TRBD2. The CDR3 has 17 amino acids. The J segment lost 9 bases and the V segment lost 0 bases, leaving 8 bases of the junction unmatched. CDR1 and CDR2 (germline): SGHRS, YFSETQ. CDR3 coding DNA: TGCGCCAGCAGCTTGGGACTAGCGGGAGGGCCTGAAGGTGAGCAGTTCTTC. Amino acids: CASSLGLAGGPEGEQFF.

The genes are TRBV27 and TRBJ2-7, with D possibly TRBD1 on 5 matching bases. Germline-derived CDR1 and CDR2 are MNHEY and SMNVEV (reference sequence). V lost 4 bases, J lost 2 bases, and 12 bases lay in between. The CDR3 runs to 14 residues. The CDR3 nucleotides are TGTGCCAGCAGTTACTGGGGCCTCACCTACGAGCAGTACTTC. Translation gives CASSYWGLTYEQYF.

Here the CDR3 DNA reads TGTGCCAGCAGCCGGGACAGGGACGGCAATCAGCCCCAGCATTTT. It yields the protein CASSRDRDGNQPQHF. This chain links TRBV5-8 with TRBJ1-5; 9 nucleotides match TRBD1. The CDR3 consists of 15 residues. Germline CDR1 and CDR2: SGHTS and YDEGEE. V was clipped by 4 bases and J by 2 bases; unmatched bases: 4.

This clone is a singleton in its sample. The chain uses TRBV2 and TRBJ1-1, with TRBD1 identical over 7 bases. The CDR3 sequence is 14 residues long. The germline V gene has CDR1 SNHLY and CDR2 FYNNEI. The V and J ends lost 5 bases and 4 bases, in that order; junction bases with no gene match: 7. The CDR3 DNA follows: TGTGCCAGCAGTACTAACAGGGGAGGCACTGAAGCTTTCTTT. Its translation: CASSTNRGGTEAFF.

J is TRBJ2-7 and V is TRBV19; tentatively, D is TRBD2 (5 bases). V gave up 4 bases and J gave up 4 bases, with 11 bases separating them. CDR1 is LNHDA and CDR2 is SQIVND in the germline V gene (reference sequence). CDR3 size: 13 residues. The CDR3 loop is CASSTVEGYEQYF. The CDR3 region has the DNA TGTGCCAGTAGTACGGTCGAGGGTTACGAGCAGTACTTC.

This rearrangement joins TRBV28 to TRBJ2-1, with 8 nucleotides matching TRBD2. V gave up 5 bases and J gave up 6 bases; unmatched junction bases: 12. CDR1 is MDHEN and CDR2 is SYDVKM in the germline V gene. CDR3 length equals 16 residues. As DNA, the CDR3 is TGTGCCAGCAGTCCCACGGGACTAGTCCGTGGCAATGAGCAGTTCTTC. Translating it yields CASSPTGLVRGNEQFF.

The rearrangement joins TRBV2 to TRBJ2-3; D possibly corresponds to TRBD2 (5 bases). Trimming pared 6 bases from V and 1 base from J, leaving 11 bases between. The CDR3 runs 14 residues. CDR1 and CDR2 from the germline V gene are SNHLY and FYNNEI. The CDR3 spells CASRVGGGTDTQYF. Here the CDR3 DNA reads TGTGCCAGCAGGGTAGGAGGCGGCACAGATACGCAGTATTTT.

This chain links TRBV30 with TRBJ2-3, with D maybe TRBD2 (7 bases). CDR3 size: 16 residues. Trimming removed 1 base at V and 0 bases at J, with 14 bases between. Germline CDR1 and CDR2: GTSNPN and SVGIG (reference sequence). The CDR3 region has the DNA TGTGCCTGGAGTGCAGAGGGGGGGCCTAGCACAGATACGCAGTATTTT. Protein product: CAWSAEGGPSTDTQYF. The full variable domain, rest sourced from reference TRBV30 and TRBJ2-3, is SQTIHQWPATLVQPVGSPLSLECTVEGTSNPNLYWYRQAAGRGLQLLFYSVGIGQISSEVPQNLSASRPQDRQFILSSKKLLLSDSGFYLCAWSAEGGPSTDTQYFGPGTRLTVL.

The rearrangement links TRBV10-3 to TRBJ2-5, with TRBD2 matching over 7 bases. The CDR3 is 14 residues long. Trimming took 10 bases from V and 3 from J; bases not matched to a gene: 11. Germline values: CDR1 ENHRY, CDR2 SYGVKD. The CDR3, as DNA: TGTGCCACCGCGCCCGGGACTACGAAAGAGACCCAGTACTTC. Protein sequence: CATAPGTTKETQYF.

The CDR3 here is CASSQGTAGLIGGGENTEAFF. The CDR3 nucleotides read TGCGCCAGCAGCCAAGGGACAGCCGGACTCATTGGAGGAGGTGAGAACACTGAAGCTTTCTTT. V and J are TRBV4-1 and TRBJ1-1, with D perhaps matching TRBD1 (6 bases). Germline V gene data show CDR1 as MGHRA and CDR2 as YSYEKL. The CDR3 spans 21 residues. Trimming shortened V by 1 base and J by 1 base, and 28 bases separated the two germline ends.

The rearrangement uses TRBV6-5 and TRBJ2-1; 12 nucleotides agree with TRBD2. The CDR3 is 15 residues long. Germline CDR1 reads MNHEY; CDR2 reads SVGAGI. Trimming cost V 6 bases and J 5 bases; bases outside gene matches: 5. For the CDR3, the DNA is TGTGCCAGCAGCAGCCCTAGCGGGAGGGACAATGAGCAGTTCTTC. Protein product: CASSSPSGRDNEQFF.

This sequence joins TRBV9 and TRBJ2-1; 9 bases agree with TRBD2. CDR1 SGDLS and CDR2 YYNGEE come from the germline V gene. This CDR3 is built from 17 residues. V lost 0 bases, J lost 1 base, and 5 bases stayed unmatched. The CDR3 bases are TGTGCCAGCAGCGTAGGGGCTAGCGGGGTTTCCTACAATGAGCAGTTCTTC. Translated, it gives CASSVGASGVSYNEQFF.

This chain connects TRBV5-4 to TRBJ2-3, with 7 bases that match TRBD2. The germline gives CDR1 SGHNT, CDR2 YYREEE (reference sequence). The CDR3 extends over 15 amino acids. J was trimmed by 0 bases and V by 2 bases; bases with no gene match: 3. The CDR3: CASSFSGLSTDTQYF. CDR3 DNA: TGTGCCAGCAGCTTTAGCGGGTTGAGCACAGATACGCAGTATTTT.

This sequence joins TRBV5-1 and TRBJ1-2, with a weak D call TRBD1 (6 bases). The CDR3 consists of 12 residues. The V gene's germline CDR1 is SGHRS and CDR2 YFSETQ. V was trimmed by 5 bases and J by 7 bases, leaving 12 bases between them. The DNA of the CDR3 is TGCGCCAGCAGGTCAGGGGTCCGTGGCTACACCTTC. Translation gives CASRSGVRGYTF. Supplemented by reference TRBV5-1 and TRBJ1-2, the full variable domain reads KAGVTQTPRYLIKTRGQQVTLSCSPISGHRSVSWYQQTPGQGLQFLFEYFSETQRNKGNFPGRFSGRQFSNSRSEMNVSTLELGDSALYLCASRSGVRGYTFGSGTRLTVV.

The chain is built from TRBV2 and TRBJ2-7; 11 positions agree with TRBD1. V lost 4 bases to trimming and J lost 5 bases; unmatched junction nucleotides: 4. CDR1 SNHLY and CDR2 FYNNEI come from the germline V gene. The CDR3 has 14 amino acids. The CDR3 sequence is CASSGTGGTDEQYF. The CDR3, as DNA: TGTGCCAGCAGTGGGACAGGGGGCACCGACGAGCAGTACTTC.

The rearrangement links TRBV27 to TRBJ2-7, with TRBD2 matching over 7 bases. The J segment lost 7 bases and the V segment lost 4 bases, leaving 16 bases of the junction unmatched. Germline V gives CDR1 MNHEY, CDR2 SMNVEV (reference sequence). CDR3 size: 16 residues. The CDR3 DNA sequence: TGTGCCAGCAGTTCCCGGCGAGGCGCTAGCGGTAGTGAGCAGTACTTC. Amino acids: CASSSRRGASGSEQYF.

CDR3 bases: TGTGCCAGCAGCATTGGGACTAGCGACAAGGAGCAGTTCTTC. It encodes CASSIGTSDKEQFF. The rearrangement links TRBV21-1 to TRBJ2-1; whether TRBD2, the table's D call, matches the DNA was not checked. TRBV21-1 is deemed a pseudogene. The CDR3 has 14 amino acids.

This chain connects TRBV19 to TRBJ2-7; 10 bases are shared with TRBD1. V shed 8 bases, J shed 3 bases, and the junction held 10 bases outside the gene matches. CDR1 is LNHDA, CDR2 SQIVND, per germline (reference sequence). This CDR3 contains 15 residues. The CDR3 is CASGRDRGPIYEQYF. CDR3 sequence (DNA): TGTGCCAGTGGGCGGGACAGGGGACCGATCTACGAGCAGTACTTC.

The V call is TRBV5-1, the J call TRBJ2-7; TRBD2 aligns across 10 bases. This CDR3 is built from 14 residues. Losses at the gene ends were 1 base for V and 4 bases for J; bases not matched to a gene: 2. CDR1 and CDR2 (germline): SGHRS, YFSETQ. The CDR3 region is CASSLKAGGYEQYF. CDR3 in DNA: TGCGCCAGCAGCTTGAAAGCGGGAGGGTACGAGCAGTACTTC.